Below are 29 T cell receptor beta chains sequenced from a single sample in a study of high-grade serous ovarian cancer treatment subgroups. The tumor samples were collected prior to definitive surgery or chemotherapy. Clones were sequenced by immunoSEQ multiplex PCR, and TCRdb holds only the in-frame ones, with some missing. The data contain 15,000 to 20,000 clones, around 73% of them singletons. What was sequenced was tumor tissue. These receptors came from a human donor with high-grade serous ovarian cancer.

V gene TRBV19 combines with J gene TRBJ2-3; TRBD2 matches 10 bases. V was pared by 3 bases and J by 3 bases, with 6 bases of the junction left unmatched. This CDR3 comprises 16 residues. CDR1 is LNHDA, CDR2 SQIVND, per germline (reference sequence). In nucleotides, the CDR3 is TGTGCCAGTAGTATCTACCTAGCGGGGGATACAGATACGCAGTATTTT. It translates to CASSIYLAGDTDTQYF.

This clone appeared once. The chain joins TRBV19 to TRBJ2-7; 8 nucleotides line up with TRBD2. Losses at the gene ends were 5 bases for V and 3 bases for J; bases not matched to a gene: 9. Germline V gene data show CDR1 as LNHDA and CDR2 as SQIVND (reference sequence). The CDR3 runs to 15 residues. The CDR3 DNA follows: TGTGCCAGTAGTGCGAAGCGGGGGAATTACTACGAGCAGTACTTC. Protein: CASSAKRGNYYEQYF.

The chain joins TRBV4-3 to TRBJ2-1, with 8 bases aligning to TRBD2. There are 15 residues in the CDR3. Trimming removed 4 bases from V and 8 bases from J; junction bases left unmatched: 10. Germline V gives CDR1 LGHNA, CDR2 YSLEER. The DNA for the CDR3 is TGCGCCAGCAGCCCGGTCGGGAGGGGGGGAGATGAGCAGTTCTTC. As protein: CASSPVGRGGDEQFF.

This chain joins TRBV7-6 and TRBJ1-3; 9 bases align to TRBD1. Germline V gene data show CDR1 as SGHVS and CDR2 as FNYEAQ. This CDR3 is built from 13 residues. V was clipped by 8 bases and J by 2 bases; unmatched bases: 1. CDR3 DNA sequence: TGTGCCAGCCGGGACAGGGCTGGAAACACCATATATTTT. It yields the protein CASRDRAGNTIYF.

The chain carries TRBV2 and TRBJ1-1; the D gene is possibly TRBD1 (6 bases). Germline CDR1 and CDR2: SNHLY and FYNNEI. V lost 6 bases and J 4 bases, leaving 15 bases between the germline ends. The CDR3 has 14 amino acids. Written as DNA, the CDR3 is TGTGCCAGCAGATTAGGGGGGGGAGCCACTGAAGCTTTCTTT. Its translation is CASRLGGGATEAFF.

The table lists this clone with a count of one. The gene calls are TRBV7-8 and TRBJ1-4, with 8 nucleotides matching TRBD1. The CDR3 covers 16 residues. Trimming removed 5 bases from V and 0 bases from J; junction bases left unmatched: 5. Germline V gene sequence: CDR1 SGHVS, CDR2 FQNEAQ. CDR3 coding DNA: TGTGCCAGCAGCCAATCGACAGGGGCAACTAATGAAAAACTGTTTTTT. It codes for CASSQSTGATNEKLFF.

The chain uses TRBV7-2 and TRBJ1-2; tentatively, D is TRBD1 (5 bases). The CDR3 contains 12 residues. Germline V gene sequence: CDR1 SGHTA, CDR2 FQGNSA. Trimming removed 4 bases from V and 7 bases from J, with 10 bases in between. In DNA form, the CDR3 reads TGTGCCAGCAGCTCCTCAGGGAGTGGCTACACCTTC. This codes for CASSSSGSGYTF.

V usage is TRBV7-3 and J usage is TRBJ1-1; no reliable D call. The germline V and J ends were trimmed by 6 bases and 0 bases, with 5 bases remaining between them. This CDR3 is 12 amino acids long. CDR1 is SGHTA, CDR2 FQGTGA, per germline. The DNA of the CDR3 is TGTGCCAGCAGTAAATTGAACACTGAAGCTTTCTTT. Its protein product is CASSKLNTEAFF.

The chain joins TRBV12-2 to TRBJ2-1; the listed D gene, TRBD2, was not tested against the DNA. TRBV12-2 is described as a pseudogene. The CDR3 totals 19 residues. The CDR3 coding sequence is TGTGCAAGTCGCTTAGGATCCCGGCGAGCGGGGAAACCAATGAATGAGCAGTTCTTC. Its protein product is CASRLGSRRAGKPMNEQFF.

This sequence joins TRBV5-1 and TRBJ1-1, with unresolved D. The V gene's germline CDR1 is SGHRS and CDR2 YFSETQ. V lost 8 bases and J 2 bases, leaving 13 bases between the germline ends. The CDR3 is made up of 13 amino acids. CDR3 loop: CASKVLANTEAFF. As DNA, the CDR3 is TGCGCCAGTAAGGTTCTAGCAAACACTGAAGCTTTCTTT.

This chain connects TRBV28 to TRBJ2-7; D unclear. Trimming left V 10 bases short and J 9 bases short, with 16 bases between. CDR3 length: 11 residues. The V gene's germline CDR1 is MDHEN and CDR2 SYDVKM. The CDR3 is CATILQSRQYF. The CDR3 DNA reads TGTGCCACCATTCTCCAGAGTAGGCAGTACTTC.

This clone came up a few times. The J gene is TRBJ1-1, the V gene TRBV9; 8 bases fit TRBD1. This CDR3 is built from 18 residues. V lost 2 bases and J lost 0; bases outside the gene matches: 12. Germline V gene lookup returns CDR1 SGDLS and CDR2 YYNGEE. This CDR3 reads CASSVSSDRVGMNTEAFF. CDR3 nucleotide sequence: TGTGCCAGCAGCGTGAGTTCGGACAGGGTGGGGATGAACACTGAAGCTTTCTTT.

This sequence joins TRBV7-9 and TRBJ2-5, with 7 positions matching TRBD2. Per germline, CDR1 SEHNR and CDR2 FQNEAQ (reference sequence). With 5 bases clipped from V and 6 bases from J, the junction kept 6 bases outside the gene matches. The CDR3 has 13 residues. CDR3 protein: CASSGLAEKTQYF. For the CDR3, the DNA is TGTGCCAGCAGCGGGCTAGCGGAAAAGACCCAGTACTTC.

The chain carries TRBV7-6 and TRBJ2-7; tentatively, D is TRBD1 (5 bases). V shed 5 bases and J shed 2 bases, with 10 bases lying between them. Germline V gene sequence: CDR1 SGHVS, CDR2 FNYEAQ. CDR3 length: 13 residues. CDR3 region: CASSETDTYEQYF. The CDR3 nucleotides read TGTGCCAGCAGCGAGACAGATACCTACGAGCAGTACTTC.

The chain has TRBV30 and TRBJ2-5; D possibly corresponds to TRBD2 (7 bases). Germline V gene sequence: CDR1 GTSNPN, CDR2 SVGIG (reference sequence). The V end was cut by 3 bases, the J end by 4 bases, with 12 bases between. The CDR3 length is 13 residues. CDR3 protein: CAWRRRGPETQYF. CDR3 DNA: TGTGCCTGGAGGCGGCGGGGGCCAGAGACCCAGTACTTC.

The chain employs TRBV7-2 and TRBJ2-5; weak D call: TRBD1 (6 bases). With 1 base removed from V and 6 bases from J, the gap between germline ends came to 18 bases. Germline V gives CDR1 SGHTA, CDR2 FQGNSA. The CDR3 loop spans 16 amino acids. CDR3 amino acids: CASSLGGGPQGKTQYF. The CDR3 DNA is TGTGCCAGCAGCTTAGGGGGCGGGCCACAGGGAAAGACCCAGTACTTC.

The chain combines TRBV4-2 with TRBJ2-5; 8 positions match TRBD2. The V segment lost 5 bases and the J segment 3 bases; nucleotides outside the gene matches: 11. CDR3 length equals 16 residues. Per the germline V gene, CDR1 is LGHNA and CDR2 is YNFKEQ. CDR3 nucleotides: TGTGCCAGCAGCGCTAGAGCGGGGGCCACCAAAGAGACCCAGTACTTC. It encodes CASSARAGATKETQYF.

The V call is TRBV7-9, the J call TRBJ2-3; D is unclear. CDR1 is SEHNR, CDR2 FQNEAQ, per germline (reference sequence). The V end lost 5 bases, the J end lost 0 bases, and 6 bases lay between the germline ends. The CDR3 is 13 amino acids. The CDR3: CASSPYSTDTQYF. The DNA of the CDR3 is TGTGCCAGCAGCCCTTATAGCACAGATACGCAGTATTTT.

This rearrangement joins TRBV19 to TRBJ1-2; D is ambiguous. Looked up from germline, CDR1 is LNHDA and CDR2 is SQIVND (reference sequence). The CDR3 covers 13 residues. V lost 8 bases, J lost 0 bases, and 10 bases lay in between. CDR3 in DNA: TGTGCCAGTCAGGAGTTTGCTAACTATGGCTACACCTTC. Translated, it gives CASQEFANYGYTF.

The chain is built from TRBV4-2 and TRBJ2-7; TRBD1 agrees at 7 bases. With V trimmed by 1 base and J by 3 bases, 3 bases remained unmatched. CDR3 length: 14 amino acids. Germline CDR1 and CDR2: LGHNA and YNFKEQ. The CDR3 nucleotides read TGTGCCAGCAGCCAAGGGCAGGGGGACTACGAGCAGTACTTC. Its protein product is CASSQGQGDYEQYF.

The rearrangement links TRBV5-1 to TRBJ2-1, with a tentative D call TRBD2 (6 bases). The V and J ends lost 1 base and 5 bases respectively, with 10 bases between them. CDR3 length equals 14 residues. CDR1 is SGHRS, CDR2 YFSETQ, per germline. CDR3 DNA: TGCGCCAGCAGCTTGTGGGACTCAGACAATGAGCAGTTCTTC. It codes for CASSLWDSDNEQFF. Together with reference TRBV5-1 and TRBJ2-1, the CDR3 gives the full variable domain: KAGVTQTPRYLIKTRGQQVTLSCSPISGHRSVSWYQQTPGQGLQFLFEYFSETQRNKGNFPGRFSGRQFSNSRSEMNVSTLELGDSALYLCASSLWDSDNEQFFGPGTRLTVL.

The chain carries TRBV6-5 and TRBJ1-1; D gene uncertain. Trimming cost V 6 bases and J 4 bases, with 9 bases left between them. The V gene's germline CDR1 is MNHEY and CDR2 SVGAGI. This CDR3 has 12 residues. In DNA, the CDR3 is TGTGCCAGCAGCCCTGGGTCCACTGAAGCTTTCTTT. Translating it yields CASSPGSTEAFF.

This clone was seen only a few times. The V call is TRBV30, the J call TRBJ1-5; D unresolved. CDR1 is GTSNPN, CDR2 SVGIG, per germline (reference sequence). CDR3 length: 14 amino acids. Trimming removed 2 bases from V and 7 bases from J, with 15 bases in between. The CDR3 protein is CAWSKDSIGQPQHF. In nucleotides, the CDR3 is TGTGCCTGGAGTAAGGACTCCATCGGACAGCCCCAGCATTTT.

The chain recombines TRBV14 with TRBJ2-6, with D perhaps assigned TRBD1 or TRBD2 (6 bases each). Trimming took 3 bases from V and 12 from J, leaving 12 bases between them. The CDR3 is 13 residues long. The germline V gene encodes CDR1 SGHDN and CDR2 FVKESK. The CDR3: CASSHGGLTVLTF. CDR3 DNA sequence: TGTGCCAGCAGCCACGGGGGCCTAACCGTCCTGACTTTC.

Sample share makes this clone medium-sized. This chain links TRBV7-8 with TRBJ1-5; D may be TRBD1 (5 bases). The V gene lost 2 bases and the J gene lost 3 bases, with 11 bases spanning the gap. The CDR3 covers 15 residues. Germline-derived CDR1 and CDR2 are SGHVS and FQNEAQ. The CDR3 region is CASSLSGGVNQPQHF. The DNA of the CDR3 is TGTGCCAGCAGCTTATCGGGGGGTGTCAATCAGCCCCAGCATTTT. Looking up the rest from reference TRBV7-8 and TRBJ1-5 gives the full variable domain: GAGVSQSPRYKVAKRGQDVALRCDPISGHVSLFWYQQALGQGPEFLTYFQNEAQLDKSGLPSDRFFAERPEGSVSTLKIQRTQQEDSAVYLCASSLSGGVNQPQHFGDGTRLSIL.

This clone appeared once. The V and J genes are TRBV4-1 and TRBJ1-4; no reliable D call. Germline assignment: CDR1 MGHRA and CDR2 YSYEKL. The V gene lost 8 bases and the J gene lost 7 bases, with 14 bases spanning the gap. This CDR3 is 13 amino acids long. The CDR3 sequence: CASGGGLAEKLFF. CDR3 coding DNA: TGCGCCAGCGGAGGAGGTCTGGCTGAAAAACTGTTTTTT.

This chain connects TRBV9 to TRBJ1-2; D remains unclear. CDR3 size: 13 residues. Germline-derived CDR1 and CDR2 are SGDLS and YYNGEE. V was cut by 0 bases and J by 4 bases, with 7 bases left in between. The CDR3 DNA follows: TGTGCCAGCAGCGTAGGGGCATCCTATGGCTACACCTTC. It codes for CASSVGASYGYTF.

V is TRBV7-2 and J is TRBJ2-4; 7 positions match TRBD2. V gave up 5 bases and J gave up 1 base; unmatched junction bases: 8. The V gene's germline CDR1 is SGHTA and CDR2 FQGNSA. CDR3 length equals 16 residues. CDR3 loop: CASSLHAGGAKNIQYF. CDR3 DNA: TGTGCCAGCAGCCTCCACGCCGGGGGGGCCAAAAACATTCAGTACTTC.

The chain joins TRBV6-1 to TRBJ1-5, with D hard to call. The CDR3 length is 15 residues. V was trimmed by 7 bases and J by 0 bases, leaving 13 bases between them. Germline CDR1 is MNHNS and CDR2 is SASEGT. The CDR3 DNA reads as TGTGCCAGCACTAAAAAGCCGGATAGCAATCAGCCCCAGCATTTT. This codes for CASTKKPDSNQPQHF.